Presented here are 3 T cell receptor beta chains from one specimen sequenced in a study of post-analysis software for immune sequencing data (dated by TCRdb to about 2015). Study-wide conclusions, independent of this receptor: Significantly higher frequencies in patients than in controls were found for roughly five TRBV segments, including TRBV5-6, TRBV5-1 and TRBV20-1.

Preparation of the library involved PCR. These reads were obtained on an Illumina HiSeq 2500. To reduce PCR and sequencing biases, unique molecular identifiers were incorporated into the TCR beta cDNA libraries. Clones were called with MiXCR by TCRdb after fastp trimmed the public reads at Q25, and only in-frame beta chains were retained. Identical CDR3 protein sequences are pooled into one entry, listed with their most common genes and DNA. Within this sample are some 370,000 distinct CDR3 sequences, with about a third of them counted one time only. The leading ten clones occupy 13% of the sample. Which antigens these TCRs recognize remains unknown. The specimen sequenced was blood. All receptors come from a girl aged 10 to 17 with multiple sclerosis.

The J gene is TRBJ2-3, the V gene TRBV4-1; 8 nucleotides line up with TRBD2. This CDR3 has 18 residues. Germline V gene lookup returns CDR1 MGHRA and CDR2 YSYEKL. The trim removed 3 bases at V and 1 base at J, leaving 12 bases unmatched. CDR3 bases: TGCGCCAGCAGCCACCGACTCGTGGGAGCGGGGGGCACAGATACGCAGTATTTT. It is translated as CASSHRLVGAGGTDTQYF.

The chain carries TRBV20-1 and TRBJ1-5; 10 bases are a match to TRBD1. J gave up 4 bases and V 2 bases, and 8 bases lay outside the gene matches. CDR1 is DFQATT, CDR2 SNEGSKA, per germline (reference sequence). This CDR3 is built from 16 residues. In nucleotides, the CDR3 is TGCAGTGCTAGAATCCTGGGACAGGGGTCAAATCAGCCCCAGCATTTT. This sequence encodes CSARILGQGSNQPQHF.

This clonotype occurred a few times. V and J are TRBV29-1 and TRBJ1-1; D gene uncertain. The V gene's germline CDR1 is SQVTM and CDR2 ANQGSEA. The CDR3 extends over 14 amino acids. The V gene lost 2 bases and the J gene lost 0 bases, with 10 bases spanning the gap. The CDR3 loop is CSVESPGMNTEAFF. Here the CDR3 DNA reads TGCAGCGTTGAATCCCCCGGGATGAACACTGAAGCTTTCTTT.